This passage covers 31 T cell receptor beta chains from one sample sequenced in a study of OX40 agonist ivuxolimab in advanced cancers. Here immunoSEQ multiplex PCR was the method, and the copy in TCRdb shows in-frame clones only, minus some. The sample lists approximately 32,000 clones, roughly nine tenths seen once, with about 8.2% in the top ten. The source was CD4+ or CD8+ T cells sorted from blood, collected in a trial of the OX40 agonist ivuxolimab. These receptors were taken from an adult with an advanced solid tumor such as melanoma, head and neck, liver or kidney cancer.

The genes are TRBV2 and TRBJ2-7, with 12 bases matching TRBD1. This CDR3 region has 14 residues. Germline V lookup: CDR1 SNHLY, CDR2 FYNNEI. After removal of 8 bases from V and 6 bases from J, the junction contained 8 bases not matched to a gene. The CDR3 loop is CASRGTGGYGEQYF. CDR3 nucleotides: TGTGCCAGCCGGGGGACAGGGGGCTACGGCGAGCAGTACTTC.

In DNA form, the CDR3 reads TGTGCCAGCAGCCTAATGCGGGTCCGGGACTCAGGCAGCACCGGGGAGCTGTTTTTT. Its translation is CASSLMRVRDSGSTGELFF. The V gene is TRBV7-2, the J gene TRBJ2-2, with a tentative D call TRBD2 (6 bases). The V gene's germline CDR1 is SGHTA and CDR2 FQGNSA. This CDR3 is built from 19 residues. V dropped 5 bases and J dropped 4 bases, with 26 bases sitting between them. Full variable domain (missing parts from reference TRBV7-2 and TRBJ2-2): GAGVSQSPSNKVTEKGKDVELRCDPISGHTALYWYRQSLGQGLEFLIYFQGNSAPDKSGLPSDRFSAERTGGSVSTLTIQRTQQEDSAVYLCASSLMRVRDSGSTGELFFGEGSRLTVL.

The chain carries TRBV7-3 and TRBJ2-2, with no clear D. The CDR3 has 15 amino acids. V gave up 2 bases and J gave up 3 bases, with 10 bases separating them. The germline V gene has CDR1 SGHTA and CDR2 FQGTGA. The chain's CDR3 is CASSLVGLDTGELFF. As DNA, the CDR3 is TGTGCCAGCAGCTTAGTTGGCCTTGACACCGGGGAGCTGTTTTTT. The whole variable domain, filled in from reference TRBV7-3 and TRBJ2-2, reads GAGVSQTPSNKVTEKGKYVELRCDPISGHTALYWYRQSLGQGPEFLIYFQGTGAADDSGLPNDRFFAVRPEGSVSTLKIQRTERGDSAVYLCASSLVGLDTGELFFGEGSRLTVL.

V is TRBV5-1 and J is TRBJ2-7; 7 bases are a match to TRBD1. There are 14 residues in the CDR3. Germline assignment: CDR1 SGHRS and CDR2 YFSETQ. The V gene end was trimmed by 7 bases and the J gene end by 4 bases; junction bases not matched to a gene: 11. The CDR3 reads CASRRRDRTYEQYF. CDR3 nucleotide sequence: TGCGCCAGCCGAAGACGGGACAGAACATACGAGCAGTACTTC.

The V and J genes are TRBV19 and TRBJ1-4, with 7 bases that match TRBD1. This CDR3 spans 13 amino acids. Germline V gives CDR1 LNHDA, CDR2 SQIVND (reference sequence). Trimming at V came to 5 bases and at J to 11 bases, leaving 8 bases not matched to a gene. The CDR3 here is CASSPRQGGKLFF. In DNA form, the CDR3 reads TGTGCCAGTAGTCCTAGACAGGGTGGCAAACTGTTTTTT.

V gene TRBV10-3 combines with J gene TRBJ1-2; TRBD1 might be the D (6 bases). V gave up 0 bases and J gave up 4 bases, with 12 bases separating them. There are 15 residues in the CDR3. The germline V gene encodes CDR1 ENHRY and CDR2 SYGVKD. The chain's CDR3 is CAISESISQGYGYTF. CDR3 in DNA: TGTGCCATCAGTGAGTCGATTTCACAGGGCTATGGCTACACCTTC.

Here the CDR3 reads CASSLRRPWDSPLHF. In DNA form, the CDR3 reads TGTGCCAGCAGTCTAAGGAGACCTTGGGATTCACCCCTCCACTTT. The genes are TRBV6-5 and TRBJ1-6; D is unclear. The CDR3 has 15 amino acids. Germline-derived CDR1 and CDR2 are MNHEY and SVGAGI. V lost 5 bases and J lost 8, with 16 bases in between.

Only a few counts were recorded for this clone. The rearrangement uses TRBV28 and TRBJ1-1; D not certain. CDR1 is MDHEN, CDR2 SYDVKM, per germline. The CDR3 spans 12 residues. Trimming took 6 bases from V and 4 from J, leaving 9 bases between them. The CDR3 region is CASRVGSTEAFF. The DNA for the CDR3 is TGTGCCAGCAGGGTGGGTAGCACTGAAGCTTTCTTT.

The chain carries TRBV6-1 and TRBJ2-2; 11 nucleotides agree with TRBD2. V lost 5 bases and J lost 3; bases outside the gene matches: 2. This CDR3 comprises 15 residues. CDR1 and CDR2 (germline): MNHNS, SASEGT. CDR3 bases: TGTGCCAGCAGTCGACTAGCGGGATACACCGGGGAGCTGTTTTTT. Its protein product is CASSRLAGYTGELFF.

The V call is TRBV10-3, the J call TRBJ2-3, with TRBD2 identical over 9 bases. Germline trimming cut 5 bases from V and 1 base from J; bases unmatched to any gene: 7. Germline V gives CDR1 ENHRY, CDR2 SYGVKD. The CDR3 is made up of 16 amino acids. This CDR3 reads CAISTSSGEGTDTQYF. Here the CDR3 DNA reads TGTGCCATCAGTACCTCTAGCGGGGAGGGCACAGATACGCAGTATTTT.

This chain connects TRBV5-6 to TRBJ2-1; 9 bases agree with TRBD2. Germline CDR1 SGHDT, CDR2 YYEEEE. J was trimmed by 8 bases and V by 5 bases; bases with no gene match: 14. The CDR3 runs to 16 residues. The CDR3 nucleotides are TGTGCCAGCAGGCCCCTCTCGGGACTAGCTTTTGATGAGCAGTTCTTC. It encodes CASRPLSGLAFDEQFF.

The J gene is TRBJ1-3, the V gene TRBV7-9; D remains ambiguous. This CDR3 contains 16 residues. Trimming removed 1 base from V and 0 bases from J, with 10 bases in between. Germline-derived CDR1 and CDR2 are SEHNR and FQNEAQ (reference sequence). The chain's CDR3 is CASSLVSGSSGNTIYF. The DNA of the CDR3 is TGTGCCAGCAGCTTAGTCTCGGGGAGCTCTGGAAACACCATATATTTT.

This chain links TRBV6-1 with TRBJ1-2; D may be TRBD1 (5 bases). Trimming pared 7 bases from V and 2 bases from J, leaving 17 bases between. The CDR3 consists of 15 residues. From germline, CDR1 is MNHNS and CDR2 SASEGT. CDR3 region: CASTLSIRDNYGYTF. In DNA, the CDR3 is TGTGCCAGCACTCTCTCGATCCGGGACAACTATGGCTACACCTTC.

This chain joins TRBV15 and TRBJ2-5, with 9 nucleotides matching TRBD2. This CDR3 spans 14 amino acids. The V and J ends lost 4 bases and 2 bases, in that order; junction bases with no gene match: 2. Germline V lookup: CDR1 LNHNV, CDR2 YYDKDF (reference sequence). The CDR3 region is CATSIGLAQETQYF. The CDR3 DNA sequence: TGTGCCACCAGCATAGGACTAGCGCAAGAGACCCAGTACTTC.

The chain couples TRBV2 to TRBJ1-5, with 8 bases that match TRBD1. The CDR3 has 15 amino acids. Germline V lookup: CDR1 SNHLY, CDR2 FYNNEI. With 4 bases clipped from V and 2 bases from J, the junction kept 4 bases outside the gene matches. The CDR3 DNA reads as TGTGCCAGCAGTGGCCAGGGGGCGGGCAATCAGCCCCAGCATTTT. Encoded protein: CASSGQGAGNQPQHF.

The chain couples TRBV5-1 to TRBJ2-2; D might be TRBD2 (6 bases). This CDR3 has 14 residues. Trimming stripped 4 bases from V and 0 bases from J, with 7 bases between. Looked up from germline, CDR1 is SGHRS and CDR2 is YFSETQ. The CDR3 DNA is TGCGCCAGCAGCGGGAGGACGAACACCGGGGAGCTGTTTTTT. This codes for CASSGRTNTGELFF.

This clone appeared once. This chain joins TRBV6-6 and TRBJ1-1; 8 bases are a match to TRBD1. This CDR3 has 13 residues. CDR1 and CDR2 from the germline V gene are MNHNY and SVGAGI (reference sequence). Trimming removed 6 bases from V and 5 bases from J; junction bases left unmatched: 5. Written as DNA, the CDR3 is TGTGCCAGCAGCCTGAGGACAGGGACTGAAGCTTTCTTT. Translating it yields CASSLRTGTEAFF.

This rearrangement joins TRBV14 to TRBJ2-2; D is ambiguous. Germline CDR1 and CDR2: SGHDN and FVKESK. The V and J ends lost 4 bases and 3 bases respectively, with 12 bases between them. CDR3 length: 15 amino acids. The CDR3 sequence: CASSLSRRYTGELFF. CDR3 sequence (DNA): TGTGCCAGCAGCCTAAGTCGACGTTACACCGGGGAGCTGTTTTTT.

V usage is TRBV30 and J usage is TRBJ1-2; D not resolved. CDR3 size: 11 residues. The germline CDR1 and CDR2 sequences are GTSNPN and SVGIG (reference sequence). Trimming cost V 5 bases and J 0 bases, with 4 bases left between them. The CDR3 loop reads CAWGTNYGYTF. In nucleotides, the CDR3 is TGTGCCTGGGGAACTAACTATGGCTACACCTTC.

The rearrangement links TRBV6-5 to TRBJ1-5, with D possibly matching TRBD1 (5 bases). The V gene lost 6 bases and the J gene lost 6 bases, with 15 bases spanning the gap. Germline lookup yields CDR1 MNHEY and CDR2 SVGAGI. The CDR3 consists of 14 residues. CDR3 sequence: CASSPWGGGQPQHF. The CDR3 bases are TGTGCCAGCAGCCCGTGGGGGGGTGGTCAGCCCCAGCATTTT.

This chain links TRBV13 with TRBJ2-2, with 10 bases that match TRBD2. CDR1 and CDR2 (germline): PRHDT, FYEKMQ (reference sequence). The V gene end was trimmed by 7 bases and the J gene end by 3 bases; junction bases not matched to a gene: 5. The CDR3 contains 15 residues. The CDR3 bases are TGTGCCAGCAACCTAGCGGGAGAGGACACCGGGGAGCTGTTTTTT. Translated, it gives CASNLAGEDTGELFF. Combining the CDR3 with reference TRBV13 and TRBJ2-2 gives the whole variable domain AAGVIQSPRHLIKEKRETATLKCYPIPRHDTVYWYQQGPGQDPQFLISFYEKMQSDKGSIPDRFSAQQFSDYHSELNMSSLELGDSALYFCASNLAGEDTGELFFGEGSRLTVL.

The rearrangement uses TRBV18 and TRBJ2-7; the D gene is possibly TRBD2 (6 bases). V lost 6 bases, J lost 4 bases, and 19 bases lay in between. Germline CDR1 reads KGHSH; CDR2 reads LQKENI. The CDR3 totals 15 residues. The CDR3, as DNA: TGTGCCAGCTCCCCAACGGGGGATACGTGGTACGAGCAGTACTTC. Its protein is CASSPTGDTWYEQYF. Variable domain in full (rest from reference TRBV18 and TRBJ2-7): NAGVMQNPRHLVRRRGQEARLRCSPMKGHSHVYWYRQLPEEGLKFMVYLQKENIIDESGMPKERFSAEFPKEGPSILRIQQVVRGDSAAYFCASSPTGDTWYEQYFGPGTRLTVT.

Here the CDR3 reads CASSEYGQAGRNEQFF. The CDR3 DNA is TGTGCCAGCAGCGAGTACGGACAGGCGGGTAGGAATGAGCAGTTCTTC. The chain has TRBV4-2 and TRBJ2-1; 7 bases align to TRBD1. With V trimmed by 5 bases and J by 7 bases, 14 bases remained unmatched. The V gene's germline CDR1 is LGHNA and CDR2 YNFKEQ. CDR3 size: 16 residues.

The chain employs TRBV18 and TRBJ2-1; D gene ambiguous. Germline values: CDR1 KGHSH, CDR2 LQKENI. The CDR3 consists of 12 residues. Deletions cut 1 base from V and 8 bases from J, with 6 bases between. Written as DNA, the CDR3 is TGTGCCAGCTCACCACTTTCCGATGAGCAGTTCTTC. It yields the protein CASSPLSDEQFF.

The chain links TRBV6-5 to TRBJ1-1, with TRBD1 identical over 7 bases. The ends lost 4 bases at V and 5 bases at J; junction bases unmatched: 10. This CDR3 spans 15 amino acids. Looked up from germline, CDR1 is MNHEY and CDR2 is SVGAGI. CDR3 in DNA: TGTGCCAGCAGTTTAGAACAGGGGCGCGGGACTGAAGCTTTCTTT. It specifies CASSLEQGRGTEAFF.

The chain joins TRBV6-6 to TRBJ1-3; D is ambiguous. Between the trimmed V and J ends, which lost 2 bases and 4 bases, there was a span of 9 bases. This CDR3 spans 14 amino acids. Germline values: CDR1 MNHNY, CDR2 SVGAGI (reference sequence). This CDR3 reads CASSYGLRGNTIYF. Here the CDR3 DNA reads TGTGCCAGCAGTTACGGTCTTAGAGGAAACACCATATATTTT.

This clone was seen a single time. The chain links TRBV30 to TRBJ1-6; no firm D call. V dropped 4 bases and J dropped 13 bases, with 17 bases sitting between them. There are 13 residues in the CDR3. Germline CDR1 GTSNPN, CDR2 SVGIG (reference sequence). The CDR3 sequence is CAWTLGSPIPLHF. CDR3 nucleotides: TGTGCCTGGACCCTCGGGTCTCCAATTCCCCTCCACTTT.

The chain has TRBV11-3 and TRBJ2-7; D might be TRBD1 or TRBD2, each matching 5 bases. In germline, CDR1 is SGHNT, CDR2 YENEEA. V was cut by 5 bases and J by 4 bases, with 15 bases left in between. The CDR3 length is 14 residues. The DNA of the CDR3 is TGTGCCAGCAGCGAAAGGGGCGGGTTGTACGAGCAGTACTTC. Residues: CASSERGGLYEQYF.

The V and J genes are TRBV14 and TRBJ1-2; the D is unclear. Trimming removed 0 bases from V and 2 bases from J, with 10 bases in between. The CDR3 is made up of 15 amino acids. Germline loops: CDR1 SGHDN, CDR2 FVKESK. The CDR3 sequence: CASSQDVRFNYGYTF. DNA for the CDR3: TGTGCCAGCAGCCAAGACGTCAGGTTCAACTATGGCTACACCTTC.

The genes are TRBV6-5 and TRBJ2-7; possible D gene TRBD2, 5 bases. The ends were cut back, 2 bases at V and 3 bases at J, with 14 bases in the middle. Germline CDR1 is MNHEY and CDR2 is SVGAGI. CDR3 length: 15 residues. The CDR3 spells CASSYVLGIGYEQYF. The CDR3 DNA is TGTGCCAGCAGTTACGTTCTCGGGATTGGCTACGAGCAGTACTTC.

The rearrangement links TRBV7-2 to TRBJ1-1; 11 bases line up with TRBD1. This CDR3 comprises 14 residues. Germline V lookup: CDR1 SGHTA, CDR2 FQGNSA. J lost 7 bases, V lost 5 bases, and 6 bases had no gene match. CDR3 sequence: CASSPRTGGYEAFF. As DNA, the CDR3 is TGTGCCAGCAGCCCACGGACAGGGGGCTATGAAGCTTTCTTT.